This TCR beta chain was obtained from a study of shared clonotypes between healthy human individuals. Some clones are missing from TCRdb's copy, which holds only in-frame ones; the method was immunoSEQ multiplex PCR. The sample includes some 2.1 million clones, approximately 95% of them seen just once. CDR3 length: 17 amino acids. Trimming shortened V by 6 bases and J by 2 bases, and 20 bases separated the two germline ends. Germline CDR1 is MNHNS and CDR2 is SASEGT. This chain uses TRBV6-1 with TRBJ1-5, with D tentatively TRBD1 (5 bases). Sequencing was carried out using naive CD4+ T cells sorted from blood. Subset of the sample: CD45RA+ positively selected. The receptor's source is a young man in good health. The CDR3 nucleotides are TGTGCCAGCAGCGAACTCCCGGCAGGGTTGGGCAATCAGCCCCAGCATTTT. As protein: CASSELPAGLGNQPQHF.